One sample yielded the 26 T cell receptor beta chains listed below, sequenced in a study of read filtering for tumor transcriptome and immune sequencing. From 350 to 500 ng of RNA, a library with molecular barcoded alpha/delta and beta/gamma adaptors was made. One entry per CDR3 protein, called by TCRdb with MiXCR from the reads. This table has fewer than 150,000 distinct CDR3 sequences, approximately 12% appearing once. Sequenced material: a population of CD138-negative cells sorted from bone marrow. These receptors came from a donor aged 40 or over with multiple myeloma.

As for this clonotype: A much larger clone lies one base from this, so it may be a read error. The rearrangement uses TRBV20-1 and TRBJ2-5; 11 bases fit TRBD2. From germline, CDR1 is DFQATT and CDR2 SNEGSKA (reference sequence). The V and J ends lost 1 base and 3 bases, in that order; junction bases with no gene match: 4. The CDR3 contains 15 residues. The CDR3 coding sequence is TGCAGTGCTAGAGCAGGGACTAGCGGTAAAGAGACCCAGTACTTC. Its translation is CSARAGTSGKETQYF.

This clonotype was counted at least ten times. This chain uses TRBV18 with TRBJ2-1; a possible D gene is TRBD2 (6 bases). There are 16 residues in the CDR3. CDR1 and CDR2 from the germline V gene are KGHSH and LQKENI. V was clipped by 6 bases and J by 0 bases, with 15 bases between them. CDR3 DNA: TGTGCCAGCTCGCCCATAGCGGTTAGCTCCTACAATGAGCAGTTCTTC. It specifies CASSPIAVSSYNEQFF.

This clonotype was detected a few times. V gene TRBV19 combines with J gene TRBJ2-2, with D possibly matching TRBD2 (7 bases). This CDR3 contains 16 residues. V was cut by 3 bases and J by 8 bases, with 19 bases left in between. CDR1 and CDR2 from the germline V gene are LNHDA and SQIVND (reference sequence). The CDR3 loop is CASSITGGGLTGELFF. For the CDR3, the DNA is TGTGCCAGTAGTATTACGGGGGGCGGTCTAACTGGGGAGCTGTTTTTT. Full variable domain (outside the CDR3, taken from reference TRBV19 and TRBJ2-2): DGGITQSPKYLFRKEGQNVTLSCEQNLNHDAMYWYRQDPGQGLRLIYYSQIVNDFQKGDIAEGYSVSREKKESFPLTVTSAQKNPTAFYLCASSITGGGLTGELFFGEGSRLTVL.

This clonotype was observed at least ten times. The chain couples TRBV5-1 to TRBJ2-1, with D unclear. The CDR3 totals 15 residues. CDR1 and CDR2 (germline): SGHRS, YFSETQ. Trimming pared 0 bases from V and 0 bases from J, leaving 7 bases between. CDR3: CASSLDSSSYNEQFF. The CDR3, as DNA: TGCGCCAGCAGCTTGGACTCCAGCTCCTACAATGAGCAGTTCTTC.

This clonotype was detected many times. The genes are TRBV5-1 and TRBJ2-1, with a possible D match to TRBD2 (5 bases). The V gene lost 3 bases and the J gene lost 3 bases, with 7 bases spanning the gap. CDR1 is SGHRS and CDR2 is YFSETQ in the germline V gene. This CDR3 is built from 13 residues. The CDR3, as DNA: TGCGCCAGCAGCTCAGGACTCTACAATGAGCAGTTCTTC. Protein: CASSSGLYNEQFF.

This clonotype was seen more than once but under ten times. V usage is TRBV2 and J usage is TRBJ1-5; 7 bases are shared with TRBD1. V was clipped by 5 bases and J by 4 bases; unmatched bases: 8. The CDR3 covers 15 residues. CDR1 and CDR2 from the germline V gene are SNHLY and FYNNEI. CDR3 in DNA: TGTGCCAGCAGTCCCGGACAGGCGTGGAATCAGCCCCAGCATTTT. Protein: CASSPGQAWNQPQHF.

About this clonotype itself: A read error is possible here, since a much larger clone lies one base away. The chain uses TRBV6-5 and TRBJ2-7, with D perhaps TRBD2 (5 bases). Between the trimmed V and J ends, which lost 6 bases and 6 bases, there was a span of 18 bases. CDR1 MNHEY and CDR2 SVGAGI come from the germline V gene. This CDR3 spans 14 amino acids. CDR3 residues: CASRTGIPSGEQYF. CDR3 coding DNA: TGTGCCAGCAGGACCGGGATCCCGAGCGGCGAGCAGTACTTC.

This clonotype has a count of ten or more. The rearrangement joins TRBV29-1 to TRBJ1-5; tentative D call: TRBD1 (5 bases). Trimming stripped 7 bases from V and 9 bases from J, with 22 bases between. This CDR3 has 14 amino acids. Germline assignment: CDR1 SQVTM and CDR2 ANQGSEA. This CDR3 is CSATSDTGYGPQHF. The CDR3 nucleotides are TGCAGCGCAACGTCGGACACCGGTTACGGGCCCCAGCATTTT. The full variable domain, in which reference TRBV29-1 and TRBJ1-5 provide the parts outside the CDR3, is SAVISQKPSRDICQRGTSLTIQCQVDSQVTMMFWYRQQPGQSLTLIATANQGSEATYESGFVIDKFPISRPNLTFSTLTVSNMSPEDSSIYLCSATSDTGYGPQHFGDGTRLSIL.

The sample holds many counts of this clonotype. The chain recombines TRBV11-1 with TRBJ2-1; TRBD1 agrees at 9 bases. V lost 1 base, J lost 4 bases, and 2 bases stayed unmatched. Germline lookup yields CDR1 SGHAT and CDR2 FQDESV (reference sequence). The CDR3 length is 15 residues. The CDR3 region has the DNA TGTGCCAGCAGCTTAGAAGGACAGGGGTACAATGAGCAGTTCTTC. Protein sequence: CASSLEGQGYNEQFF.

This clonotype occurred many times. The genes are TRBV3-1 and TRBJ2-3, with TRBD2 identical over 7 bases. The ends lost 4 bases at V and 5 bases at J; junction bases unmatched: 12. This CDR3 spans 16 amino acids. CDR1 and CDR2 from the germline V gene are LGHDT and YNNKEL (reference sequence). CDR3 nucleotides: TGTGCCAGCAGCCTATTAAGCGGGAACGATGGAGATACGCAGTATTTT. Amino acid sequence: CASSLLSGNDGDTQYF.

Comments on this clonotype: It differs at one base from a far larger clone, so likely a read error. V is TRBV6-5 and J is TRBJ1-5, with 11 bases aligning to TRBD1. The CDR3 has 16 amino acids. CDR1 MNHEY and CDR2 SVGAGI come from the germline V gene. CDR3 loop: CASSSAAGQGVQSQHF. The CDR3 DNA sequence: TGTGCCAGCAGCTCCGCGGCGGGACAGGGGGTTCAGTCCCAGCATTTT.

In this sample, this clonotype turned up many times. V usage is TRBV10-2 and J usage is TRBJ2-3; 9 bases line up with TRBD1. CDR1 WSHSY and CDR2 SAAADI come from the germline V gene. With V trimmed by 6 bases and J by 4 bases, 11 bases remained unmatched. The CDR3 sequence is 16 residues long. This CDR3 reads CASSITRTGAADTQYF. The CDR3 DNA reads TGCGCCAGCAGCATCACCCGGACAGGGGCGGCAGATACGCAGTATTTT.

The chain combines TRBV19 with TRBJ2-7, with unresolved D. The CDR3 spans 12 residues. Trimming removed 4 bases at V and 2 bases at J, with 6 bases between. Germline CDR1 is LNHDA and CDR2 is SQIVND (reference sequence). The CDR3 protein is CASSNGAYEQYF. CDR3 sequence (DNA): TGTGCCAGTAGTAATGGGGCCTACGAGCAGTACTTC.

Remarks on this clonotype: The conserved phenylalanine or tryptophan normally closing the CDR3 is absent here, so this likely arose from a read error. V is TRBV5-1 and J is TRBJ2-1, with 7 bases that match TRBD2. V was clipped by 0 bases and J by 5 bases; unmatched bases: 5. This CDR3 comprises 15 residues. Germline V lookup: CDR1 SGHRS, CDR2 YFSETQ. The CDR3 bases are TGCGCCAGCAGCTTGGTGGGGGGGTCTCACAATGAGCAGTTCCTC. Translated, it gives CASSLVGGSHNEQFL.

This clonotype was picked up a small number of times. This sequence joins TRBV28 and TRBJ1-2; 10 bases fit TRBD1. Trimming took 5 bases from V and 4 from J; bases not matched to a gene: 13. The CDR3 spans 17 residues. CDR1 is MDHEN and CDR2 is SYDVKM in the germline V gene. DNA for the CDR3: TGTGCCAGCAGTGCCGGCGGGACAGGGGATTTTGGCTATGGCTACACCTTC. Translation: CASSAGGTGDFGYGYTF.

This clonotype was seen repeatedly, ten times or more. The chain combines TRBV5-6 with TRBJ2-3; D may correspond to TRBD1 or TRBD2 (5 bases each). Germline CDR1 SGHDT, CDR2 YYEEEE. Trimming shortened V by 2 bases and J by 0 bases, and 19 bases separated the two germline ends. The CDR3 sequence is 18 residues long. The CDR3 region has the DNA TGTGCCAGCAGCTTAAATGGGGGAGTCTCAACTAGCACAGATACGCAGTATTTT. This codes for CASSLNGGVSTSTDTQYF. The complete variable domain, with remaining parts taken from reference TRBV5-6 and TRBJ2-3, reads DAGVTQSPTHLIKTRGQQVTLRCSPKSGHDTVSWYQQALGQGPQFIFQYYEEEERQRGNFPDRFSGHQFPNYSSELNVNALLLGDSALYLCASSLNGGVSTSTDTQYFGPGTRLTVL.

About this clonotype: A far larger clone lies a single base away; this is likely a read error. The chain links TRBV12-3 or TRBV12-4 to TRBJ2-1; 8 bases line up with TRBD1. The CDR3 totals 16 residues. The CDR3 spells CAGSPGRGRVDNEQFF. CDR3 DNA: TGTGCCGGCAGTCCAGGCAGGGGGCGTGTGGACAATGAGCAGTTCTTC.

This clonotype has a count of ten or more. The CDR3 nucleotides are TGCGCCAGCAGTGCCGGGAGTTACAATGAGCAGTTCTTC. It translates to CASSAGSYNEQFF. The rearrangement joins TRBV10-2 to TRBJ2-1; maybe TRBD2 (6 bases). The V gene lost 4 bases and the J gene lost 4 bases, with 8 bases spanning the gap. CDR3 length: 13 amino acids. Germline V lookup: CDR1 WSHSY, CDR2 SAAADI.

This clonotype was recorded at least ten times. The chain carries TRBV6-1 and TRBJ2-3; D is unclear. Germline CDR1 MNHNS, CDR2 SASEGT. Trimming shortened V by 2 bases and J by 4 bases, and 7 bases separated the two germline ends. The length of the CDR3 is 13 residues. The CDR3 is CASSERAPDTQYF. The DNA for the CDR3 is TGTGCCAGCAGTGAAAGGGCCCCAGATACGCAGTATTTT.

The CDR3, as DNA: TGCAGCGTTGGACGGGATCTCGTTTACGAGCAGTACTTC. Translation gives CSVGRDLVYEQYF. The chain carries TRBV29-1 and TRBJ2-7; D is possibly TRBD2 (5 bases). V lost 4 bases to trimming and J lost 4 bases, with 14 bases between them. The CDR3 totals 13 residues. CDR1 SQVTM and CDR2 ANQGSEA come from the germline V gene.

A word on this clonotype: The junction shows a germline mismatch at one end, possibly a read error. V and J are TRBV24-1 and TRBJ2-6; 11 nucleotides align to TRBD2. Germline V gene data show CDR1 as KGHDR and CDR2 as SFDVKD. The CDR3 is 16 residues long. The CDR3 spells CATGTSGRSGANALTF. In DNA form, the CDR3 reads TGTGCCACCGGGACTAGCGGCAGATCTGGGGCCAACGCCCTGACTTTC.

As to this clonotype: A much larger clone lies a single base off, so this may be a read error. The V and J genes are TRBV4-1 and TRBJ2-2; no definite D call. Between the trimmed V and J ends, which lost 2 bases and 6 bases, there was a span of 13 bases. The CDR3 sequence is 15 residues long. The germline V gene has CDR1 MGHRA and CDR2 YSYEKL. The CDR3 sequence: CASSQLDGSAGELFF. The CDR3 DNA is TGCGCCAGCAGCCAACTAGACGGGTCCGCCGGGGAGCTGTTTTTT.

There are many counts of this clonotype. The chain carries TRBV29-1 and TRBJ2-5; 7 bases align to TRBD1. Germline CDR1 SQVTM, CDR2 ANQGSEA. This CDR3 comprises 13 residues. Losses at the gene ends were 7 bases for V and 5 bases for J; bases not matched to a gene: 10. The CDR3 DNA reads TGCAGCGGCCGGGACAGCCTTCCTGAGACCCAGTACTTC. Translation gives CSGRDSLPETQYF.

This clonotype has only a few counts. The chain employs TRBV19 and TRBJ2-7, with unresolved D. Trimming took 10 bases from V and 4 from J, leaving 23 bases between them. Germline CDR1 reads LNHDA; CDR2 reads SQIVND (reference sequence). The CDR3 consists of 15 residues. CDR3 protein: CATTSSFAMGYEQYF. The CDR3, as DNA: TGTGCCACCACGTCCTCTTTTGCGATGGGGTACGAGCAGTACTTC.

This clonotype was picked up a small number of times. V is TRBV6-1 and J is TRBJ1-1, with D possibly matching TRBD1 (5 bases). The CDR3 covers 16 residues. The germline V gene has CDR1 MNHNS and CDR2 SASEGT. Trimming pared 3 bases from V and 5 bases from J, leaving 19 bases between. DNA for the CDR3: TGTGCCAGCAGTGAGTATTCAATGGGGGTCGGAACTGAAGCTTTCTTT. This sequence encodes CASSEYSMGVGTEAFF.

This clonotype was seen many times. The junction differs from germline at one of its ends, possibly a read error. The gene calls are TRBV7-8 and TRBJ2-3, with TRBD1 as a possible D gene (6 bases). This CDR3 region has 13 residues. Germline CDR1 SGHVS, CDR2 FQNEAQ. This CDR3 is CASSLGGTDTQYF. The CDR3 bases are TGTGCCAGCAGTTTAGGGGGAACAGATACGCAGTATTTT.